A single TCR beta chain is shown here with its context. The antigen it recognizes is unknown. Base-call qualities are not available, and no considerably larger clone is one nucleotide away. Donors were under 40 systemically healthy Caucasian individuals from Russia aged roughly 6 to 90 years. Each donor gave roughly 9.5 milliliters of peripheral blood, collected into EDTA-treated Vacutainer tubes. Ficoll-Paque density-gradient centrifugation was used to isolate PBMCs, with at least 6.5 million per sample. Trizol reagent was used to extract total RNA from the PBMCs, yielding at least 6 micrograms per sample. The percentages of naive CD45RAhigh/CD27high T cells were determined by flow cytometry on a PBMC aliquot from every donor. The data belong to a study of blood T cells in healthy people across ages (dated by TCRdb to between 2014 and 2017). Study-wide context: Template switching captured roughly one uniquely barcoded TCR beta cDNA molecule per two T cells in model experiments. To track age-related changes in TCR beta repertoire diversity, the study relied on deep sequencing normalized with unique cDNA molecular identifiers. Donors were grouped into four age groups: young (average roughly 16 years), middle-aged (39), aged (62) and long-lived (approximately 81). To avoid experimental bias, donors of different ages were randomly spread across the sequencing lanes. Using the same blood draw, the study looked at two additional independent replicas of 1 million unique cDNA reads for two donors, one aged 18 to 30 and the other aged 80 or older. Points the paper makes about the study in general: As age increased, observed TCR beta diversity per million T cells dropped in a roughly linear way, and a significant reduction was already evident by age 40. The percentage of naive T cells measured by flow cytometry correlated strongly with observed TCR beta diversity. Estimates of total diversity based on one million sequenced T cells were regarded as lower bounds and as underestimates. The long-lived group showed more naive CD4+ T cells, fewer expanded clones and increased TCR diversity than the aged group, suggesting age selection. The CMV infection status of donors was not known, potentially confounding age-related changes in expanded clonotypes. Since profiling was done on bulk unsorted PBMCs, naive and antigen-experienced compartments could not be conclusively compared.

Receptor amplification or capture employed 5' RACE. Sequencing was performed on an Illumina HiSeq 2500. A second PCR of roughly 7 to 11 cycles was performed with a sample-barcoded 5' primer and a J-beta primer mix. A template-switch 5' adaptor carrying 12 random nucleotides introduced a unique molecular identifier onto each TCR beta cDNA molecule. Each sample yielded at least 2.5 million CDR3-containing paired-end reads. First-strand cDNA was synthesized from all RNA with the Mint cDNA synthesis kit, primed by a TRBC-specific oligonucleotide. Following uracil-DNA glycosylase treatment, all cDNA underwent a first 18-cycle PCR with the universal primers M1SS and BC2_uni_R. The study's processing was this. Normalization of each sample was performed by random selection of 1 million high-quality reads, each carrying a distinct molecular identifier. Instead of being binned into consensus sequences, reads that shared molecular identifiers were thrown out. CDR3 identification, clonotype clustering and error correction used MiTCR with a Q25 quality threshold and the strictest error-elimination algorithm. A nonparametric unseen species model using Euler transformation provided a lower-bound estimate of total TCR beta diversity. TCRdb ran its own pipeline on the public reads, namely fastp trimming at Q25 and MiXCR clone calling, and kept in-frame beta chains. Identical CDR3 protein sequences are pooled into one entry, listed with their most common genes and DNA. The V and J calls were determined by TCRdb, not by the authors. A total of 700,000 or so distinct CDR3 sequences appear in this sample, over 20% of them only once. Around a fifth of the sample comes from the top ten.

Sequences were obtained from blood. The clonotype was recovered from a man between 65 and 80 years old in good health.

The sequenced DNA: TGTGCTAGTGGTTTGCCCGGGGGTAATTCACCCCTCCACTTT. This encodes CASGLPGGNSPLHF. The sequence is built from TRBV12-5 and TRBJ1-6, and TRBD1 may be the D gene, going by 5 matching bases. Relative to germline, V is 2 bases shorter and J is 6 bases shorter, with 8 bases between their ends. The cysteine opens and the phenylalanine closes a CDR3 of 14 amino acids. Only CDR3 DNA is held: 42 bases, read in frame from base 1. From the germline V gene, CDR1 is LGHNT and CDR2 is FRNRAP.